This is a list of T cell receptor beta chains from one sample in a study of shared clonotypes between healthy human individuals. Method: immunoSEQ multiplex PCR; TCRdb's copy keeps in-frame clones and lacks some. There are some 2.1 million clones in the sample; 90% to 95% occur only once, and 0.1% to 0.15% lies in the top ten. The sample consisted of naive CD4+ T cells sorted from blood. Source of these receptors: a man aged 18 to 35 in good health. Each CDR3 is given with its conserved first and last residue. Rows may omit the clone size; those that give it use once, few, many or a size class.

len	v_gene	abundance	CDR3aa
14	TRBV5-6	NA	CASSRTGPTDTQYF
15	TRBV27	NA	CASSLRGGGGSPLHF
16	TRBV6-1	NA	CASSEAGLSSGNTIYF
14	TRBV6-5	NA	CASSYAGTVTEAFF
15	TRBV6-1	NA	CASSATGTGNSPLHF
17	TRBV5-1	NA	CASSLEGGLAGGYEQYF
13	TRBV30	NA	CAWRLTGVYEQYF
15	TRBV6-5	NA	CASSYGTAVLDTQYF
13	TRBV19	once	CASSGTQGGAQYF
13	TRBV5-1	few	CASSWGLQETQYF
15	TRBV18	NA	CASSRSLAGRETQYF
17	TRBV9	NA	CASSVAQGGQGPDTQYF
14	TRBV10-1	NA	CASSDSGWRETQYF
14	TRBV19	NA	CASNQGQHNQPQHF
15	TRBV5-1	NA	CASSSQRTGDYEQYF
17	TRBV7-2	NA	CASSGGQGASTGNTIYF
15	TRBV29-1	NA	CSVLTSGSFYNEQFF
13	TRBV2	NA	CASRPQGNSPLHF
15	TRBV18	NA	CASSAGTGSFQPQHF
17	TRBV18	NA	CASSPVGSASSGNTIYF
15	TRBV27	NA	CASSFDLVTGGELFF
17	TRBV5-1	once	CASSWTSGTGTLYEQYF
14	TRBV6-1	NA	CASSFGLGGNTIYF
13	TRBV9	NA	CASSVATEGELFF
15	TRBV4-3	NA	CASSQEPGTGYEQYF
14	TRBV25-1	NA	CASSPGGGIYEQYF
14	TRBV6-6	NA	CASSYGQTNEKLFF
12	TRBV2	NA	CASVSLTGELFF
11	TRBV5-4	NA	CASSFSAEAFF
14	TRBV6-5	NA	CASSYSHRRETQYF
13	TRBV7-7	NA	CASSTQLTDTQYF
14	TRBV19	NA	CASSIGPNTGELFF